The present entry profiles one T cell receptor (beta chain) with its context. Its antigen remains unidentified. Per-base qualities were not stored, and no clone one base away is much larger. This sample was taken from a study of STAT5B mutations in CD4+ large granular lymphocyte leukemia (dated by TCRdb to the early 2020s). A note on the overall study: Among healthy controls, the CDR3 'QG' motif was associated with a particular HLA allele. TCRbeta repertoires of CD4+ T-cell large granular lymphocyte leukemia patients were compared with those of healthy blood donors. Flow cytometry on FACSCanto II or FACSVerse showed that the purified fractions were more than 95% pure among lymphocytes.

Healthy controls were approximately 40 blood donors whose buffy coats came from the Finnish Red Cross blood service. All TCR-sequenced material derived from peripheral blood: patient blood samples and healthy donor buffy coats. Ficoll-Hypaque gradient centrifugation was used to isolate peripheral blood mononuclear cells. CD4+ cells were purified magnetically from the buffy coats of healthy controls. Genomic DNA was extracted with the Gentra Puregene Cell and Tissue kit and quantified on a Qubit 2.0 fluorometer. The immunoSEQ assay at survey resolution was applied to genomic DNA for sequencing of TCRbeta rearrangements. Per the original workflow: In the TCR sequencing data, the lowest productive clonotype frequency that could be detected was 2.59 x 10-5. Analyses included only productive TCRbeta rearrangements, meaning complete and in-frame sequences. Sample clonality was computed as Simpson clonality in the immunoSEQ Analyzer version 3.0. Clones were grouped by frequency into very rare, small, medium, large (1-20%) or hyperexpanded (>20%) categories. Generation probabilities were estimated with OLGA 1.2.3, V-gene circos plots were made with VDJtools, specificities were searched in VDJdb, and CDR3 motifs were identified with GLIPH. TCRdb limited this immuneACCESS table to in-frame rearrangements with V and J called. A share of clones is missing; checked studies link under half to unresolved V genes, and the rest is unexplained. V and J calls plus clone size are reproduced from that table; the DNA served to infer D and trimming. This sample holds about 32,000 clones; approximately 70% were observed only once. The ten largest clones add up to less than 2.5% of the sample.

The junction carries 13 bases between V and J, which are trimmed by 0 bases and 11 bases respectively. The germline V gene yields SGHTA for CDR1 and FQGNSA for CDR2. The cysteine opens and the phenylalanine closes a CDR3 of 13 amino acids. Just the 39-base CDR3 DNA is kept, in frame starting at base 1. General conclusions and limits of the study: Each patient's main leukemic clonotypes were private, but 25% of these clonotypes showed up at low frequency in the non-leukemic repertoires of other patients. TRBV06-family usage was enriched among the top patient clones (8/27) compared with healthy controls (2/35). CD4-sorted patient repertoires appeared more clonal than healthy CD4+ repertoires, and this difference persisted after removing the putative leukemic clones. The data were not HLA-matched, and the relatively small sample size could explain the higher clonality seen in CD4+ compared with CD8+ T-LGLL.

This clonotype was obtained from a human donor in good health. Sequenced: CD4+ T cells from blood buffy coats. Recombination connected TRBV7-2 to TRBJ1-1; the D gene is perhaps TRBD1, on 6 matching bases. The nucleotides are TGTGCCAGCAGCTTAGCAAACAGGGATGGCGCTTTCTTT. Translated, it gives CASSLANRDGAFF.